Listed below are T cell receptor beta chains from one sample, sequenced in a study of cytomegalovirus exposure and HLA in healthy donors. Libraries were prepared by immunoSEQ multiplex PCR; TCRdb keeps only in-frame clonotypes and omits some of them. The sample lists 110,000 to 150,000 clones; more than 75% were seen once. Sequencing was carried out using PBMCs. The receptors derive from a man aged 18 to 29 in good health and CMV-seropositive. CDR3s include the opening cysteine and the closing phenylalanine or tryptophan. D genes are given only for firm matches. Not every row has a clone size; where given, it reads once, few, many or a size class.

V,J,D,length,size,CDR3,DNA
TRBV5-1,TRBJ2-1,TRBD2,15,-,CASSLVVAGLDEQFF,TGCGCCAGCAGCTTGGTGGTAGCGGGATTAGATGAGCAGTTCTTC
TRBV9,TRBJ1-4,-,17,-,CASSTLGRGATNEKLFF,TGTGCCAGCAGCACCCTCGGTAGGGGTGCAACTAATGAAAAACTGTTTTTT
TRBV11-3,TRBJ2-1,TRBD2,16,-,CASSLGTSGRENEQFF,TGTGCCAGCAGCTTAGGGACTAGCGGGAGGGAAAATGAGCAGTTCTTC
TRBV29-1,TRBJ1-2,-,13,-,CSVDPGDENGYTF,TGCAGCGTTGATCCAGGGGATGAGAATGGCTACACCTTC
TRBV27,TRBJ1-1,-,13,-,CASSQQGRTEAFF,TGTGCCAGCAGCCAACAGGGCAGGACTGAAGCTTTCTTT
TRBV4-2,TRBJ2-1,TRBD2,18,-,CASSQSTVASGSYNEQFF,TGTGCCAGCAGCCAGTCGACGGTTGCTAGCGGGTCATACAATGAGCAGTTCTTC
TRBV6-5,TRBJ1-1,-,14,-,CASNRRQSSTEAFF,TGTGCCAGCAACCGACGACAGAGCAGCACTGAAGCTTTCTTT
TRBV30,TRBJ1-2,TRBD1,19,-,CAWTYGTGRSQSGSGGYTF,TGTGCCTGGACCTATGGGACAGGACGATCTCAATCGGGTTCGGGTGGCTACACCTTC
TRBV27,TRBJ2-1,-,13,-,CARWGEIYNEQFF,TGTGCGAGATGGGGAGAAATCTACAATGAGCAGTTCTTC
TRBV10-1,TRBJ2-6,-,15,-,CASGEGGSGANVLTF,TGCGCCAGCGGGGAGGGGGGCTCTGGGGCCAACGTCCTGACTTTC
TRBV7-3,TRBJ1-2,TRBD1,15,-,CASSPGGGQGDGYTF,TGTGCCAGCAGCCCGGGGGGAGGACAGGGGGATGGCTACACCTTC
TRBV27,TRBJ2-2,TRBD2,16,-,CASSPRTSGRSGELFF,TGTGCCAGCAGTCCACGGACTAGCGGGAGGTCCGGGGAGCTGTTTTTT
TRBV7-9,TRBJ2-1,-,15,-,CASSLGGSYMDEQFF,TGTGCCAGCAGCTTAGGCGGCAGCTACATGGATGAGCAGTTCTTC
TRBV28,TRBJ2-7,-,13,once,CASSFERGYEQYF,TGTGCCAGCAGTTTTGAAAGGGGCTACGAGCAGTACTTC
TRBV27,TRBJ2-2,-,14,few,CASRGQQLTGELFF,TGTGCCAGCAGGGGACAACAACTAACCGGGGAGCTGTTTTTT
TRBV7-8,TRBJ2-1,TRBD1,16,few,CASSGFRDRRDNEQFF,TGTGCCAGCAGCGGCTTTCGGGACAGAAGGGACAATGAGCAGTTCTTC
TRBV7-3,TRBJ2-5,TRBD2,14,once,CASSWGSGKETQYF,TGTGCCAGCAGCTGGGGTAGCGGGAAGGAGACCCAGTACTTC
TRBV29-1,TRBJ2-1,-,14,-,CSVGRLGSGNEQFF,TGCAGCGTTGGGCGACTAGGGTCTGGCAATGAGCAGTTCTTC
TRBV4-2,TRBJ1-2,-,13,-,CASSHQTEDGYTF,TGTGCCAGCAGCCACCAGACCGAGGATGGCTACACCTTC
TRBV4-1,TRBJ2-7,-,17,-,CASSQGQARFPRDEQYF,TGCGCCAGCAGCCAAGGGCAAGCGCGCTTCCCTCGGGACGAGCAGTACTTC
TRBV27,TRBJ2-7,TRBD1,15,-,CASSLRTGGSYEQYF,TGTGCCAGCAGTCTCCGGACAGGGGGCTCCTACGAGCAGTACTTC
TRBV28,TRBJ1-4,-,16,-,CASSRPTGVSGEKLFF,TGTGCCAGCAGCCGTCCGACGGGGGTGAGCGGTGAAAAACTGTTTTTT
TRBV6-1,TRBJ1-1,-,13,-,CASSEAVGGSAFF,TGTGCCAGCAGTGAAGCGGTGGGGGGATCAGCTTTCTTT
TRBV6-5,TRBJ2-1,-,13,-,CASRLADYNEQFF,TGTGCCAGCAGACTAGCCGATTACAATGAGCAGTTCTTC
TRBV25-1,TRBJ2-5,-,14,-,CASSEWSGQPGQYF,TGTGCCAGCAGTGAATGGTCGGGACAACCGGGGCAGTACTTC